This T cell receptor (beta chain) was identified during a study of beta chain features in type 1 diabetes (dated by TCRdb to 2017 to 2018). The study in broad terms: No differences in mean age, gender distribution, total cell number or subset yield were found between patients and healthy donors. Naive and central memory subsets were obtained from all 30 or so donors, but regulatory and stem cell-like memory subsets were isolated from only 8 patients and roughly eight healthy donors. A total of 85 million to 140 million sorted cells were examined across all samples, and a strong correlation was observed between cell number per subset and RNA yield. In the study, recently diagnosed type 1 diabetes patients and matched healthy donors were compared on the TCRB repertoires of their sorted circulating CD4+ T cell subsets. The research as a whole found: Because cDNA was sequenced instead of genomic DNA, activated cells with high expression could be over-represented, although the groups did not differ in activation or CD3 levels. Only small numbers of individuals were included in the HLA sub-analyses, which left unresolved whether HLA type had any influence on TCRB rearrangement. Naive, central memory and regulatory TCRB repertoires appeared to be more similar among patients than among healthy donors. Shorter templates might have been favored by PCR, but patient and control samples were amplified and corrected together, so both groups would have been affected equally by any skew. In all four CD4+ subsets, TCRB CDR3 length was moderately but significantly shorter in type 1 diabetes patients. Fewer insertions and more nucleotide deletions at VDJ recombination sites were observed in patients with type 1 diabetes, implying thymic rearrangement abnormalities.

The CDR3 holds 15 amino acids from the cysteine to the phenylalanine. The sequence is cut down to CDR3 DNA, 45 bases in frame from base 1. Deletion took 4 bases off V and 0 bases off J, with a span of 13 bases between the germline ends. The germline V gene provides CDR1 KGHSH and CDR2 LQKENI. Each donor gave one peripheral blood draw, roughly 120 mL on average, collected into heparinised tubes. Using a panel that included CD45RO, CCR7, CD25, CD127, CD95 and CD27, naive, central memory, regulatory and stem cell-like memory CD4+ T cells were sorted on a BD FACSAria II. A purity above 95% was achieved for all sorted populations. PBMCs were isolated right away by Lymphoprep density gradient centrifugation and were stained directly, without culture. So that batch effects would be minimized, each experiment stained and sorted samples in pairs, pairing one healthy donor with one patient. This clone came up many times. It lacks a known antigen. The sample holds no much larger clone one base away, and base qualities are not on file.

The High Capacity cDNA Reverse Transcription Kit was used to reverse transcribe all of the isolated RNA, meaning that expressed TCRB transcripts were what got sequenced. Naive, central memory and regulatory T cell samples underwent deep immunoSEQ sequencing, averaging about 3.5 million total reads per sample. Sorted cells were lysed in RLT buffer, and RNA was extracted using DNase-treated RNeasy Micro or Mini kits according to cell number. Each cell subset was processed on its own to prevent cross-contamination, while patient and healthy donor samples were processed together. The immunoSEQ multiplex PCR was used to amplify TCRB sequences from cDNA, generating 87-bp fragments that spanned the CDR3 region. Amplicons were sequenced on the Illumina HiSeq platform. As for the original processing: Synthetic template baselines were used to correct PCR bias computationally, reads within Hamming distance 2 were collapsed together, and singletons that could not be merged were discarded. By aligning reads against IMGT, V, D and J genes, CDR3 length, and insertions or deletions at six rearrangement sites were assigned. Within each subset, clonotype counts were normalized to the number of sorted cells before true diversity and Gini coefficients were calculated with the tcR R package. The overlap coefficient, calculated on TCRB nucleotide sequences, was used to quantify repertoire sharing. As stored in TCRdb, this immuneACCESS dataset retains in-frame rearrangements with V and J assigned. A fraction of the clones does not appear; measured against another copy, unresolved V genes explain less than half of the discrepancy, and the remainder lacks a known reason. V and J calls and clone size come straight from that table; D and trimming were deduced from the DNA. The sample contains 150,000 to 200,000 clones, approximately 8.4% of them found a single time. The ten largest account for under 0.55% of the sample.

The chain links TRBV18 with TRBJ2-7; a tentative D call is TRBD1 (6 bases match). Sequenced sample: central memory CD4+ T cells from blood. This TCR was recovered from a man between 18 and 35 years old with type 1 diabetes. The nucleotide sequence is TGTGCCAGCTCACGTCCCGGGACACTCTCCTACGAGCAGTACTTC. Its product reads: CASSRPGTLSYEQYF.